This passage covers 29 T cell receptor beta chains from one sample sequenced in a study of cytomegalovirus exposure and HLA in healthy donors. PCR was performed using 60 Vbeta and 13 Jbeta primers. TCRdb's table, derived via immunoSEQ multiplex PCR, lists solely in-frame clones and lacks some. Among roughly 110,000 clones listed, less than 80% were seen once. Sequencing was done on a sample of PBMCs. These receptors were taken from a man younger than 45 in good health and CMV-seronegative.

The chain has TRBV30 and TRBJ2-3, with D possibly TRBD2 on 7 matching bases. This CDR3 comprises 14 residues. V dropped 3 bases and J dropped 0 bases, with 10 bases sitting between them. CDR1 and CDR2 from the germline V gene are GTSNPN and SVGIG (reference sequence). The CDR3 DNA sequence: TGTGCCTGGAGGGGGGGGCTAAGCACAGATACGCAGTATTTT. Its translation: CAWRGGLSTDTQYF.

The chain joins TRBV2 to TRBJ2-5; no clear D gene. Germline loops: CDR1 SNHLY, CDR2 FYNNEI. The CDR3 extends over 11 amino acids. Trimming shortened V by 6 bases and J by 2 bases, and 4 bases separated the two germline ends. The DNA for the CDR3 is TGTGCCAGCAGGCAGCAAGAGACCCAGTACTTC. This gives the protein CASRQQETQYF.

The chain joins TRBV19 to TRBJ2-1, with 8 bases aligning to TRBD1. The V and J ends lost 6 bases and 4 bases, in that order; junction bases with no gene match: 8. CDR3 size: 15 residues. The germline V gene encodes CDR1 LNHDA and CDR2 SQIVND (reference sequence). The CDR3 DNA is TGTGCCAGTAGCAGCCCGGGACAGGATTACAATGAGCAGTTCTTC. It codes for CASSSPGQDYNEQFF.

The chain joins TRBV25-1 to TRBJ1-2, with TRBD1 matching 8 bases. The CDR3 runs to 14 residues. Germline CDR1 MGHDK, CDR2 SYGVNS. The V segment lost 8 bases and the J segment 2 bases; nucleotides outside the gene matches: 7. The CDR3 DNA is TGTGCCAGCTACCCCGGACAGGGCAACTATGGCTACACCTTC. Amino acid sequence: CASYPGQGNYGYTF.

The V gene is TRBV6-1, the J gene TRBJ1-2; D is perhaps TRBD1 (6 bases). The V end lost 0 bases, the J end lost 4 bases, and 15 bases lay between the germline ends. Germline loops: CDR1 MNHNS, CDR2 SASEGT. The CDR3 extends over 16 amino acids. This CDR3 is CASSEAQGAAGYGYTF. Written as DNA, the CDR3 is TGTGCCAGCAGTGAAGCACAGGGTGCCGCCGGCTATGGCTACACCTTC.

The CDR3 coding sequence is TGTGCCAGCAGCCCGGACAGGGGGAACACTGAAGCTTTCTTT. Translation: CASSPDRGNTEAFF. The chain recombines TRBV7-3 with TRBJ1-1; 9 nucleotides agree with TRBD1. The germline V gene encodes CDR1 SGHTA and CDR2 FQGTGA. The CDR3 is made up of 14 amino acids. V trimming: 5 bases; J trimming: 1 base; junction bases outside the gene matches: 2.

The chain is built from TRBV28 and TRBJ1-5, with D possibly matching TRBD1 (5 bases). Germline assignment: CDR1 MDHEN and CDR2 SYDVKM. With 11 bases removed from V and 5 bases from J, the gap between germline ends came to 16 bases. The CDR3 contains 13 residues. The CDR3, as DNA: TGTGCCGCGTGGGGGGGGAGTTATCAGCCCCAGCATTTT. This encodes CAAWGGSYQPQHF.

This clone was detected once. The rearrangement uses TRBV14 and TRBJ1-3; possible D gene TRBD1, 5 bases. V gave up 4 bases and J gave up 5 bases, with 15 bases separating them. The CDR3 length is 15 residues. Germline V gene sequence: CDR1 SGHDN, CDR2 FVKESK. The CDR3 nucleotides read TGTGCCAGCAGCCGCTCTGGGACTACTAGAAACACCATATATTTT. It encodes CASSRSGTTRNTIYF.

By sample share, this clone is medium-sized. This sequence joins TRBV6-4 and TRBJ2-2; 7 nucleotides agree with TRBD2. In germline, CDR1 is MRHNA, CDR2 SNTAGT. J gave up 5 bases and V 3 bases, and 6 bases lay outside the gene matches. The CDR3 length is 15 residues. Here the CDR3 DNA reads TGTGCCAGCAGTGAAGAGGGAGGGAGTACCGGGGAGCTGTTTTTT. This gives the protein CASSEEGGSTGELFF.

V and J are TRBV4-1 and TRBJ2-1; 9 nucleotides match TRBD2. Germline V lookup: CDR1 MGHRA, CDR2 YSYEKL. Trimming took 0 bases from V and 10 from J; bases not matched to a gene: 10. There are 16 residues in the CDR3. Written as DNA, the CDR3 is TGCGCCAGCAGCCAAGATCTCGTACTAGCGGGCCGAGAGCAGTTCTTC. Amino acid sequence: CASSQDLVLAGREQFF.

The rearrangement joins TRBV6-1 to TRBJ2-3; TRBD1 agrees at 11 bases. Per germline, CDR1 MNHNS and CDR2 SASEGT. The trim removed 3 bases at V and 3 bases at J, leaving 5 bases unmatched. The CDR3 loop spans 16 amino acids. The CDR3 sequence is CASSERTGGGTDTQYF. The CDR3 DNA is TGTGCCAGCAGTGAGAGGACAGGGGGCGGGACAGATACGCAGTATTTT.

The CDR3 DNA is TGTGCCAGCAGCGACCTAGGGGCAGGGGGACGGAACGAGCAGTACTTC. As protein: CASSDLGAGGRNEQYF. The chain combines TRBV25-1 with TRBJ2-7; 7 nucleotides align to TRBD1. The CDR3 runs 16 residues. J gave up 5 bases and V 6 bases, and 16 bases lay outside the gene matches. CDR1 and CDR2 (germline): MGHDK, SYGVNS.

The chain joins TRBV25-1 to TRBJ2-3; 10 bases match TRBD1. The trim removed 3 bases at V and 8 bases at J, leaving 11 bases unmatched. Per the germline V gene, CDR1 is MGHDK and CDR2 is SYGVNS. The CDR3 has 16 residues. CDR3 in amino acids: CASSDAGTGEVGTQYF. In DNA form, the CDR3 reads TGTGCCAGCAGTGACGCCGGGACAGGGGAAGTTGGTACGCAGTATTTT.

The table lists this clone with a few counts. The rearrangement links TRBV7-9 to TRBJ1-4, with D possibly TRBD1 on 6 matching bases. Germline loops: CDR1 SEHNR, CDR2 FQNEAQ (reference sequence). CDR3 length equals 17 residues. Between the trimmed V and J ends, which lost 4 bases and 7 bases, there was a span of 22 bases. Here the CDR3 reads CASSSPGTYIRGEKLFF. CDR3 DNA sequence: TGTGCCAGCAGCTCTCCAGGGACATATATTCGAGGTGAAAAACTGTTTTTT.

Written as DNA, the CDR3 is TGTGCCAGCAGCAAAGGTGGCGGATTAGCCAAAAACATTCAGTACTTC. Encoded protein: CASSKGGGLAKNIQYF. The rearrangement joins TRBV21-1 to TRBJ2-4; the DNA was not compared with TRBD2, the D call given in the table. TRBV21-1 is a recognized pseudogene. The CDR3 sequence is 16 residues long.

The CDR3 DNA reads as TGTGCCAGCAAGTTCCAGGGCACCGGGGAGCTGTTTTTT. This gives the protein CASKFQGTGELFF. The rearrangement joins TRBV9 to TRBJ2-2; D perhaps matches TRBD1 (5 bases). The ends were cut back, 6 bases at V and 4 bases at J, with 10 bases in the middle. Germline-derived CDR1 and CDR2 are SGDLS and YYNGEE. This CDR3 has 13 amino acids. Using reference TRBV9 and TRBJ2-2 for the parts outside the CDR3, the full variable domain is DSGVTQTPKHLITATGQRVTLRCSPRSGDLSVYWYQQSLDQGLQFLIQYYNGEERAKGNILERFSAQQFPDLHSELNLSSLELGDSALYFCASKFQGTGELFFGEGSRLTVL.

The J gene is TRBJ2-3, the V gene TRBV10-3, with 11 bases fitting TRBD2. The junction had 14 bases not matched to a gene; V was cut back by 7 bases and J by 5 bases. The CDR3 sequence is 17 residues long. Germline V lookup: CDR1 ENHRY, CDR2 SYGVKD. The CDR3 DNA sequence: TGTGCCATCACCGAGTCAACTGGGACTAGCGGAAGAGATACGCAGTATTTT. Amino acid sequence: CAITESTGTSGRDTQYF.

A few counts support this clone. Other DNA sequences from this sample encode an identical CDR3 as well. The CDR3 DNA follows: TGTGCCAGCAGTTACTCCGGGGGCTCTGGGGCCAACGTCCTGACTTTC. Its translation is CASSYSGGSGANVLTF. The chain couples TRBV6-5 to TRBJ2-6; weak D call: TRBD2 (6 bases). Trimming shortened V by 0 bases and J by 0 bases, and 6 bases separated the two germline ends. The CDR3 sequence is 16 residues long. Germline lookup yields CDR1 MNHEY and CDR2 SVGAGI.

This clone was observed a handful of times. The V and J genes are TRBV28 and TRBJ2-6; 8 bases agree with TRBD1. The CDR3 runs to 17 residues. Germline assignment: CDR1 MDHEN and CDR2 SYDVKM. Trimming took 3 bases from V and 4 from J; bases not matched to a gene: 8. CDR3 nucleotides: TGTGCCAGCAGTTTCCCCCCGACAGGGGCCGGGGCCAACGTCCTGACTTTC. Amino acids: CASSFPPTGAGANVLTF.

This rearrangement joins TRBV30 to TRBJ2-5, with 7 bases aligning to TRBD1. V shed 2 bases and J 5 bases; nucleotides not matched to a gene: 2. CDR1 and CDR2 (germline): GTSNPN, SVGIG (reference sequence). The CDR3 has 12 amino acids. The CDR3 loop is CAWSRGRETQYF. CDR3 DNA sequence: TGTGCCTGGAGTAGGGGGCGGGAGACCCAGTACTTC.

This clone occurred a few times. The chain has TRBV5-4 and TRBJ2-6, with 10 bases that match TRBD1. Trimming at V came to 2 bases and at J to 2 bases, leaving 7 bases not matched to a gene. Germline V CDR1 and CDR2: SGHNT, YYREEE (reference sequence). The CDR3 has 18 amino acids. The DNA for the CDR3 is TGTGCCAGCAGCTTCGGACAGGGGGGTAACCCTGGGGCCAACGTCCTGACTTTC. This encodes CASSFGQGGNPGANVLTF.

This clone was counted only a few times. The J gene is TRBJ2-7, the V gene TRBV30, with a weak D call TRBD2 (5 bases). Deletions cut 0 bases from V and 5 bases from J, with 8 bases between. CDR1 and CDR2 from the germline V gene are GTSNPN and SVGIG (reference sequence). The CDR3 consists of 12 residues. The CDR3 DNA reads as TGTGCCTGGAGTGTACAGAGGGACGAGCAGTACTTC. Its translation is CAWSVQRDEQYF.

The chain carries TRBV28 and TRBJ2-1; 8 bases are shared with TRBD2. The trim removed 7 bases at V and 3 bases at J, leaving 11 bases unmatched. Per the germline V gene, CDR1 is MDHEN and CDR2 is SYDVKM. The CDR3 contains 16 residues. The DNA for the CDR3 is TGTGCCAGCATCCCCGTTAGCGGGGAACGCTACAATGAGCAGTTCTTC. The encoded protein is CASIPVSGERYNEQFF.

V usage is TRBV27 and J usage is TRBJ1-1, with D perhaps TRBD1 (6 bases). Trimming cost V 0 bases and J 6 bases, with 11 bases left between them. Looked up from germline, CDR1 is MNHEY and CDR2 is SMNVEV (reference sequence). CDR3 size: 14 residues. Written as DNA, the CDR3 is TGTGCCAGCAGTTTATCCTTAGGGGGGGCTGAAGCTTTCTTT. Its translation is CASSLSLGGAEAFF.

V and J are TRBV18 and TRBJ2-1; 12 nucleotides line up with TRBD2. J gave up 8 bases and V 3 bases, and 8 bases lay outside the gene matches. Germline loops: CDR1 KGHSH, CDR2 LQKENI. The CDR3 contains 16 residues. The CDR3 loop reads CASSPRTSGIGYEQFF. CDR3 nucleotide sequence: TGTGCCAGCTCACCCCGGACTAGCGGGATTGGCTATGAGCAGTTCTTC. Using reference TRBV18 and TRBJ2-1 for the parts outside the CDR3, the full variable domain is NAGVMQNPRHLVRRRGQEARLRCSPMKGHSHVYWYRQLPEEGLKFMVYLQKENIIDESGMPKERFSAEFPKEGPSILRIQQVVRGDSAAYFCASSPRTSGIGYEQFFGPGTRLTVL.

The genes are TRBV7-6 and TRBJ2-2; 7 positions agree with TRBD2. Germline V gene data show CDR1 as SGHVS and CDR2 as FNYEAQ. The CDR3 has 17 amino acids. J lost 5 bases, V lost 0 bases, and 9 bases had no gene match. As DNA, the CDR3 is TGTGCCAGCAGCTTAGCGGGGGACGGGAGGAGTACCGGGGAGCTGTTTTTT. Its protein product is CASSLAGDGRSTGELFF. Variable domain in full (rest from reference TRBV7-6 and TRBJ2-2): GAGVSQSPRYKVTKRGQDVALRCDPISGHVSLYWYRQALGQGPEFLTYFNYEAQQDKSGLPNDRFSAERPEGSISTLTIQRTEQRDSAMYRCASSLAGDGRSTGELFFGEGSRLTVL.

This clone has more than one count but fewer than ten. V and J are TRBV6-5 and TRBJ1-3, with TRBD1 matching over 8 bases. The CDR3 spans 15 residues. The V gene end was trimmed by 6 bases and the J gene end by 2 bases; junction bases not matched to a gene: 6. Germline assignment: CDR1 MNHEY and CDR2 SVGAGI. CDR3 region: CASRPSDRAGNTIYF. The CDR3 DNA reads as TGTGCCAGCAGACCTTCGGACAGGGCTGGAAACACCATATATTTT.

Concerning this clone: One junction end disagrees with the germline gene, perhaps due to a read error. The V call is TRBV7-7, the J call TRBJ2-5, with TRBD2 identical over 12 bases. This CDR3 contains 15 residues. Germline CDR1 reads SSHAT; CDR2 reads FNYEAQ (reference sequence). Here the CDR3 DNA reads TGTGCCAGCAGCCTAGCGGGAGGGTTGTTAGAGACCCAGTACTTC. Encoded protein: CASSLAGGLLETQYF.

This chain connects TRBV7-9 to TRBJ2-2, with D tentatively TRBD2 (5 bases). V lost 11 bases, J lost 0 bases, and 13 bases lay in between. The germline gives CDR1 SEHNR, CDR2 FQNEAQ (reference sequence). The CDR3 loop spans 14 amino acids. The CDR3 sequence is CAVGRLPNTGELFF. The CDR3 DNA reads as TGTGCCGTTGGGAGACTACCGAACACCGGGGAGCTGTTTTTT.